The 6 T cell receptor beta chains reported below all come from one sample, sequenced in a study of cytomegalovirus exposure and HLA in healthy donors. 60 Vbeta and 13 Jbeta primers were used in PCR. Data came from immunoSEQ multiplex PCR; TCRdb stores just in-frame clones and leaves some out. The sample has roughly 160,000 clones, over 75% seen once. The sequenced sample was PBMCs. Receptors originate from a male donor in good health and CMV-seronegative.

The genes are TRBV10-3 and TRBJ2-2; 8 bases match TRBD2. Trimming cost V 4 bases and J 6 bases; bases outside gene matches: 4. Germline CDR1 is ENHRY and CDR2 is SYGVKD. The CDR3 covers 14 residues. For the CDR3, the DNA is TGTGCCATCAGTGGGAGCGGGGGCCCCGGGGAGCTGTTTTTT. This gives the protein CAISGSGGPGELFF.

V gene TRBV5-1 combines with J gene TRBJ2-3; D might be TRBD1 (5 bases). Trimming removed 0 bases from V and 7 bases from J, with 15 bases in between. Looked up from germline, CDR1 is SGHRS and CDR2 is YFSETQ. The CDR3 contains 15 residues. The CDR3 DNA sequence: TGCGCCAGCAGCTTGGAGGGGATCAGAACGTATACGCAGTATTTT. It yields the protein CASSLEGIRTYTQYF.

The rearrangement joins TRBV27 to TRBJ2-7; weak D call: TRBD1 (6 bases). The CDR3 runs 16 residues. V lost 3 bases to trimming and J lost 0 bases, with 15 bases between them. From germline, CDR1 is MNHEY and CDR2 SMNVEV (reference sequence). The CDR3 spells CASSLIWDTNSYEQYF. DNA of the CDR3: TGTGCCAGCAGTTTGATCTGGGACACAAACTCCTACGAGCAGTACTTC.

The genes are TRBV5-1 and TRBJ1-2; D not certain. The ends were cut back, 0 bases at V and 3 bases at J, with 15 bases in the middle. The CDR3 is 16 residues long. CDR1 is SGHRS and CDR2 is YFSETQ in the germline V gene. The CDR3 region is CASSLVSGGGHYGYTF. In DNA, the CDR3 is TGCGCCAGCAGCTTGGTGTCAGGCGGCGGGCACTATGGCTACACCTTC.

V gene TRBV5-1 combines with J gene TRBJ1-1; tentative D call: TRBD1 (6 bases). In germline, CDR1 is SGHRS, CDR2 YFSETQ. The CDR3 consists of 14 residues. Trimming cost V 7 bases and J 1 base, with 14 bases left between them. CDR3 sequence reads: CASGPWTANTEAFF. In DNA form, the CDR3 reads TGCGCCAGCGGACCTTGGACAGCGAACACTGAAGCTTTCTTT. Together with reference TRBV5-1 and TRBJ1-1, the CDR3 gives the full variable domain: KAGVTQTPRYLIKTRGQQVTLSCSPISGHRSVSWYQQTPGQGLQFLFEYFSETQRNKGNFPGRFSGRQFSNSRSEMNVSTLELGDSALYLCASGPWTANTEAFFGQGTRLTVV.

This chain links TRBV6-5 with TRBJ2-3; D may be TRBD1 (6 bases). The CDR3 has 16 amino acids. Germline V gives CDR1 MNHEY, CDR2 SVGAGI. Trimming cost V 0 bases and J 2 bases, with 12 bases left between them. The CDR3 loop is CASSYSLRGHTDTQYF. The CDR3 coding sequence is TGTGCCAGCAGTTACTCCCTCAGGGGCCACACAGATACGCAGTATTTT.